The present entry profiles one T cell receptor beta chain with its context. The sample belongs to a study of blood T cell repertoires in COVID-19. Per the authors' pipeline: Counts of nucleated cells, estimated from reference gene primer amplification, were obtained. This table comes from immunoSEQ multiplex PCR, and its TCRdb copy is limited to in-frame clones, with some not included. V and J calls and clone size are copied from that table; D and trimming were computed from the DNA. Found here are approximately 61,000 clones, 70% to 90% of them singletons; the top ten hold approximately 18%. Trimming cost V 5 bases and J 11 bases; bases outside gene matches: 6. CDR1 and CDR2 from the germline V gene are SGHAT and FQNNGV. The CDR3 is 14 residues long.

The genes are TRBV11-2 and TRBJ2-1, with 13 bases aligning to TRBD2. The source material was peripheral blood. The clonotype was recovered from a woman aged 80 or over with active COVID-19. Here the CDR3 DNA reads TGTGCCAGCAGCCTTGGGACTAGCGGGGTTCAGCAGTTCTTC. Protein: CASSLGTSGVQQFF.